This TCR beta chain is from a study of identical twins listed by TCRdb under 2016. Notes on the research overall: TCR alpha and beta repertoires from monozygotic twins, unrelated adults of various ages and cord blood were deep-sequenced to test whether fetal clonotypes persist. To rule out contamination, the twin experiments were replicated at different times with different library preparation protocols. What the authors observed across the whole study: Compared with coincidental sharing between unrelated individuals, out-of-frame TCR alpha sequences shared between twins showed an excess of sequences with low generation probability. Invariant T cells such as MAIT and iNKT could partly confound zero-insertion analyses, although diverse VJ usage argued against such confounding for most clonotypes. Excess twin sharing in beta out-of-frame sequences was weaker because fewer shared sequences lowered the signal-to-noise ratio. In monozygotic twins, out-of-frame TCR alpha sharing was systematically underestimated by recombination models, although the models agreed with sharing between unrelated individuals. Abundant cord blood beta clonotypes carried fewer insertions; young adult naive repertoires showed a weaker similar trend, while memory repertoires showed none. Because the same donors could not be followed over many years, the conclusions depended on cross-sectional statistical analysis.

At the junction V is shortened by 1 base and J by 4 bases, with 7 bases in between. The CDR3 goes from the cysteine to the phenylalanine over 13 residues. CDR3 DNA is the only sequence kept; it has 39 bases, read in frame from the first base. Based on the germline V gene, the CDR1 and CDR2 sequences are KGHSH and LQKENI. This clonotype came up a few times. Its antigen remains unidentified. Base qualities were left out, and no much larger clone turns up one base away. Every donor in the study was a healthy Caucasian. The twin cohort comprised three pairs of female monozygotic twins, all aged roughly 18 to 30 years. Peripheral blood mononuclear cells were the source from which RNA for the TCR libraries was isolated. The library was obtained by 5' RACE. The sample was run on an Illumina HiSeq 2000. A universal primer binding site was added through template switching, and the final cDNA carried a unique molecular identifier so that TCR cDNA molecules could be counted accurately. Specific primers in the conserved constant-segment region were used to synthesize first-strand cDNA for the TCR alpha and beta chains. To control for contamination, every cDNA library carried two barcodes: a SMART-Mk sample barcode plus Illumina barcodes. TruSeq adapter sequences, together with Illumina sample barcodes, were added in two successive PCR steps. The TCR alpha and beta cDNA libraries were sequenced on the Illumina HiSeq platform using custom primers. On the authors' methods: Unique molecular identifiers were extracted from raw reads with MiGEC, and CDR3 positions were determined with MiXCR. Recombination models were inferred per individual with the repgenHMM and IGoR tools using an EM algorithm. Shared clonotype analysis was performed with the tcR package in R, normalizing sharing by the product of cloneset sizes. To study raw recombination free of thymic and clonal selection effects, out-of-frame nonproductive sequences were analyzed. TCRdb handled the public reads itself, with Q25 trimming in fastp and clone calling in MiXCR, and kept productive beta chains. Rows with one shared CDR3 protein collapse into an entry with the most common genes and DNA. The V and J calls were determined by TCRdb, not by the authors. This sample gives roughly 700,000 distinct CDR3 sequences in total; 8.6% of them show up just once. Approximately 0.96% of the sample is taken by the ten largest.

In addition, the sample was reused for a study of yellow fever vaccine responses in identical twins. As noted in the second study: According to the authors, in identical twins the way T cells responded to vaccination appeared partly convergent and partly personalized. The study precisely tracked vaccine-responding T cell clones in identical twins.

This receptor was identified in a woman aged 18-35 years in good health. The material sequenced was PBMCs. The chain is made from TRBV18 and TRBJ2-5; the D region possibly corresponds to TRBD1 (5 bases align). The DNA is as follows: TGTGCCAGCTCACCACTGCAGGGAGAGACCCAGTACTTC. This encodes CASSPLQGETQYF.